These 13 T cell receptor beta chains were all obtained from the same sample, sequenced in a study of T cells in Graves' hyperthyroidism and ophthalmopathy. The CDR3 regions of TCR beta were amplified from RNA transcripts. First-round RT-PCR with HTBI primers amplified the TCR CDR3 region. MiXCR, applied by TCRdb to the multiplex PCR reads, yields one record per CDR3 protein. This sample has hundreds of thousands of distinct CDR3 sequences, with approximately 15% found just once. The specimen sequenced was blood. These receptors all come from a woman aged 25 to 39 with Graves' hyperthyroidism that later progressed to Graves' ophthalmopathy.

The rearrangement uses TRBV4-3 and TRBJ1-1; D is ambiguous. Germline V lookup: CDR1 LGHNA, CDR2 YSLEER. The CDR3 runs to 13 residues. With 6 bases removed from V and 4 bases from J, the gap between germline ends came to 12 bases. CDR3 sequence (DNA): TGCGCCAGCAGTTCGGGCTCGGCCACTGAAGCTTTCTTT. Amino acids: CASSSGSATEAFF.

At least ten counts were recorded for this clonotype. A junction end diverges from the germline sequence, so it may reflect a read error. The chain carries TRBV4-3 and TRBJ2-7; unclear D gene. Germline V gene sequence: CDR1 LGHNA, CDR2 YSLEER. This CDR3 contains 13 residues. The DNA for the CDR3 is TGCGCCAGCAGCCTCAAGGGATCCTCCGAGCAGTACTTC. Translated: CASSLKGSSEQYF.

This clonotype has just a few counts. In DNA, the CDR3 is TGTGCCAGCAGCCACCTAGCGGGAGGAAGCTCCTACGAGCAGTACTTC. The encoded protein is CASSHLAGGSSYEQYF. The rearrangement uses TRBV14 and TRBJ2-7; 11 bases fit TRBD2. The trim removed 3 bases at V and 0 bases at J, leaving 4 bases unmatched. CDR1 is SGHDN and CDR2 is FVKESK in the germline V gene. This CDR3 is 16 amino acids long.

This clonotype was counted a few times. The genes are TRBV27 and TRBJ2-1, with 9 bases matching TRBD2. The CDR3 extends over 14 amino acids. Germline values: CDR1 MNHEY, CDR2 SMNVEV (reference sequence). V shed 2 bases, J shed 9 bases, and the junction held 5 bases outside the gene matches. CDR3 coding DNA: TGTGCCAGCAGTTTAGGAGCGGGAGGTAGTGAGCAGTTCTTC. This gives the protein CASSLGAGGSEQFF.

This clonotype was detected many times. V is TRBV27 and J is TRBJ1-3, with D perhaps matching TRBD1 (5 bases). CDR1 is MNHEY, CDR2 SMNVEV, per germline (reference sequence). V was trimmed by 4 bases and J by 0 bases, leaving 10 bases between them. This CDR3 is built from 15 residues. The CDR3 region is CASSYTRDSGNTIYF. The CDR3 DNA follows: TGTGCCAGCAGTTACACCAGGGACTCTGGAAACACCATATATTTT.

At least ten counts were recorded for this clonotype. This chain connects TRBV7-9 to TRBJ2-6; 8 nucleotides match TRBD2. There are 17 residues in the CDR3. Germline CDR1 reads SEHNR; CDR2 reads FQNEAQ (reference sequence). Trimming took 5 bases from V and 0 from J; bases not matched to a gene: 6. The CDR3 here is CASSPGGDGSGANVLTF. The CDR3 DNA reads as TGTGCCAGCAGCCCCGGGGGGGATGGCTCTGGGGCCAACGTCCTGACTTTC.

This chain uses TRBV12-3 or TRBV12-4 with TRBJ2-1, with 7 bases lining up with TRBD1. This CDR3 has 16 residues. V trimming: 2 bases; J trimming: 7 bases; junction bases outside the gene matches: 11. CDR3 bases: TGTGCCAGCAGTTTAACGTACGGGCAGGGGGTGAATGAGCAGTTCTTC. This sequence encodes CASSLTYGQGVNEQFF.

Ten or more counts support this clonotype. The chain joins TRBV12-3 or TRBV12-4 to TRBJ1-5; 10 bases match TRBD1. This CDR3 has 14 residues. J gave up 6 bases and V 6 bases, and 5 bases lay outside the gene matches. The CDR3 sequence is CASSLGTGVQPQHF. In nucleotides, the CDR3 is TGTGCCAGCAGCCTTGGGACAGGGGTTCAGCCCCAGCATTTT.

In this sample, this clonotype turned up many times. The chain couples TRBV3-1 to TRBJ2-7; unclear D gene. The germline gives CDR1 LGHDT, CDR2 YNNKEL (reference sequence). The CDR3 is 17 residues long. V lost 2 bases and J lost 0, with 17 bases in between. CDR3 sequence (DNA): TGTGCCAGCAGCCAACTGGGCGCCGGACCATACTCCTACGAGCAGTACTTC. Translated, it gives CASSQLGAGPYSYEQYF.

This clonotype occurred many times. This chain links TRBV20-1 with TRBJ2-7; TRBD1 agrees at 7 bases. The ends lost 3 bases at V and 7 bases at J; junction bases unmatched: 18. The CDR3 has 16 residues. CDR1 and CDR2 from the germline V gene are DFQATT and SNEGSKA (reference sequence). In nucleotides, the CDR3 is TGCAGTGCTAGCTTTCCTGACAGGGCCAGCGTGGGGGAGCAGTACTTC. Amino acid sequence: CSASFPDRASVGEQYF.

This clonotype has a count of ten or more. The chain uses TRBV20-1 and TRBJ1-2; D may be TRBD1 (5 bases). The CDR3 spans 12 residues. From germline, CDR1 is DFQATT and CDR2 SNEGSKA (reference sequence). Trimming took 6 bases from V and 7 from J, leaving 15 bases between them. CDR3 nucleotide sequence: TGCAGTGCCCCCGGGCAGGGAGCTGGCTACACCTTC. Translating it yields CSAPGQGAGYTF.

The chain couples TRBV6-2 or TRBV6-3 to TRBJ1-1, with 8 bases matching TRBD1. The junction had 8 bases not matched to a gene; V was cut back by 4 bases and J by 7 bases. This CDR3 has 14 amino acids. Germline-derived CDR1 and CDR2 are MNHEY and SVGEGT. The DNA for the CDR3 is TGTGCCAGCAGTTCACGTCAGGGGGCGGGTGAAGCTTTCTTT. Protein: CASSSRQGAGEAFF.

This clonotype was counted many times. This rearrangement joins TRBV7-9 to TRBJ1-2; D gene unclear. The V and J ends lost 2 bases and 7 bases respectively, with 14 bases between them. CDR1 and CDR2 from the germline V gene are SEHNR and FQNEAQ (reference sequence). This CDR3 has 14 amino acids. CDR3 in amino acids: CASSLRDAGSGYTF. CDR3 DNA sequence: TGTGCCAGCAGCTTAAGGGATGCGGGATCTGGCTACACCTTC.